The rows below give T cell receptor beta chains drawn from one sample of a study of cytomegalovirus exposure and HLA in healthy donors. Assay used: immunoSEQ multiplex PCR; TCRdb lists only in-frame clones, some missing. Its clone listing holds roughly 76,000 clones. The sequenced sample was PBMCs. These receptors came from a female donor in good health and CMV-seropositive. The CDR3 runs from the conserved cysteine through the conserved F or W. The order of the fields is D gene, V gene, J gene, CDR3 DNA, CDR3 protein. The D gene is left open where the match is weak.

>NA|TRBV18|TRBJ1-1
TGTGCCAGCTCAGGGGGGGTTTCGAACACTGAAGCTTTCTTT
CASSGGVSNTEAFF
>NA|TRBV6-1|TRBJ2-7
TGTGCCAGCAGTGACACCCCTATGGCGGTGGGTCCCTACGAGCAGTACTTC
CASSDTPMAVGPYEQYF
>NA|TRBV18|TRBJ1-2
TGTGCCAGCTCACCACGAGAGGGGGATGGCTATGGCTACACCTTC
CASSPREGDGYGYTF
>NA|TRBV10-1|TRBJ2-1
TGCGCCAGCAGTGAGTCTGGGACTGTTAATGAGCAGTTCTTC
CASSESGTVNEQFF
>NA|TRBV19|TRBJ2-7
TGTGCCAGTAGGACGACAGCTATGACCTACGAGCAGTACTTC
CASRTTAMTYEQYF
>TRBD2|TRBV7-3|TRBJ2-1
TGTGCCAGCAGCCCTGGACTAGTTGGAAATGAGCAGTTCTTC
CASSPGLVGNEQFF
>TRBD1|TRBV28|TRBJ1-2
TGTGCCAGCAGTTCGGGACAGCCTTATGGCTACACCTTC
CASSSGQPYGYTF
>NA|TRBV7-3|TRBJ1-1
TGTGCCAGCAGCACCGGGGGGGAGAACACTGAAGCTTTCTTT
CASSTGGENTEAFF
>NA|TRBV29-1|TRBJ2-7
TGCAGCGTCCACGGCGGATCCCACGTCCTCTTC
CSVHGGSHVLF
>NA|TRBV6-5|TRBJ1-5
TGTGCCAGCAAAAAATCAGGGGCCAATCAGCCCCAGCATTTT
CASKKSGANQPQHF
>NA|TRBV27|TRBJ2-7
TGTGCCAGCAGTTTATTGGGCCAGGGGAGTGACTACGAGCAGTACTTC
CASSLLGQGSDYEQYF
>TRBD2|TRBV6-5|TRBJ2-7
TGTGCCAGCAGTTATTCGGGAGGGGGCTCCTACGAGCAGTACTTC
CASSYSGGGSYEQYF
>NA|TRBV15|TRBJ1-2
TGTGCCACCAGCAGAGATACCCGGTCCCTTTTTGACTACACCTTC
CATSRDTRSLFDYTF
>NA|TRBV28|TRBJ1-5
TGTGCCAGCAGTATAGGCTTTGGAGGGATGGATCAGCCCCAGCATTTT
CASSIGFGGMDQPQHF
>TRBD2|TRBV4-1|TRBJ2-3
TGCGCCAGCAGCCAAATTCCCATTAAGCGGGGGGCACCTGATACGCAGTATTTT
CASSQIPIKRGAPDTQYF
>NA|TRBV4-1|TRBJ2-7
TGCGCCAGCAGCCAAGAGGACACCGTTCTATACGAGCAGTACTTC
CASSQEDTVLYEQYF
>NA|TRBV30|TRBJ1-2
TGTGCCTGGAGTGTACAGGCACGCCTTGGCTACACCTTC
CAWSVQARLGYTF
>NA|TRBV29-1|TRBJ1-1
TGCAGCGTTCTCCTCACGGGGATGTCGGCTTTCTTT
CSVLLTGMSAFF
>NA|TRBV9|TRBJ2-2
TGTGCCAGCAGCGTAGACGGGCGGGACACCGGGGAGCTGTTTTTT
CASSVDGRDTGELFF
>NA|TRBV28|TRBJ1-2
TGTGCCATAATGACCGAGGCAACCTATGGCTACACCTTC
CAIMTEATYGYTF
>NA|TRBV30|TRBJ1-1
TGTGCCGGGGGAATACAGGGAAGGGGGAACACTGAAGCTTTCTTT
CAGGIQGRGNTEAFF
>NA|TRBV19|TRBJ2-7
TGTGCCAGTAGTACCGCCGCGGCAGGGAGGATCTACGAGCAGTACTTC
CASSTAAAGRIYEQYF
>NA|TRBV25-1|TRBJ1-2
TGTGCCAGCAGCAGACCCGACAGCCTCTATGGCTACACCTTC
CASSRPDSLYGYTF
>NA|TRBV28|TRBJ2-7
TGTGCCAGCAGTTTATACGAGTTCCAGTACTTC
CASSLYEFQYF
>TRBD1|TRBV9|TRBJ2-5
TGTGCCAGCAGCGTAGCCCCGACAGGGGGCGGTCAAGAGACCCAGTACTTC
CASSVAPTGGGQETQYF
>NA|TRBV19|TRBJ2-7
TGTGCCAGTATAAATAGGACACCCTACGAGCAGTACTTC
CASINRTPYEQYF
>TRBD1|TRBV30|TRBJ1-2
TGTGCCTGGAGTGTCGGCAGGGACAGCTATGGCTACACCTTC
CAWSVGRDSYGYTF
>TRBD1|TRBV4-1|TRBJ2-7
TGCGCCAGCAGCCAAACGGGACAGGGACAATACGAGCAGTACTTC
CASSQTGQGQYEQYF
>TRBD2|TRBV4-3|TRBJ2-5
TGCGCCAGCAGCCAAGATAGGGGTAGCGGGAGTATCGGAAAGACCCAGTACTTC
CASSQDRGSGSIGKTQYF
>NA|TRBV7-6|TRBJ2-1
TGTGCCAGCAGCTCCCCGGTCGCCAATGAGCAGTTCTTC
CASSSPVANEQFF
>NA|TRBV7-2|TRBJ2-3
TGTGCCAGCAGCCCTCTGGGAGTGTCTTTGCAGTATTTT
CASSPLGVSLQYF
>TRBD1|TRBV5-1|TRBJ1-2
TGCGCCAGCAGCGCGACAGGGGTGGATGGCTACACCTTC
CASSATGVDGYTF
>NA|TRBV28|TRBJ2-7
TGTGCCAGCAGCAATACGGCAAGCGCCTACGAGCAGTACTTC
CASSNTASAYEQYF
>NA|TRBV11-1|TRBJ2-7
TGTGCCAGCAGCCTCACAAGGGACACCTCCCCCTACGAGCAGTACTTC
CASSLTRDTSPYEQYF
>TRBD1|TRBV6-5|TRBJ1-4
TGTGCCAGCAGTTACTCCCCAGGGGGCCATGAAAAACTGTTTTTT
CASSYSPGGHEKLFF
>TRBD2|TRBV6-4|TRBJ2-1
TGTGCCAGCAGTGACGCAGGGTATGCTAGCGGGACTAACAATGAGCAGTTCTTC
CASSDAGYASGTNNEQFF
>TRBD1|TRBV25-1|TRBJ2-7
TGTGCCAGCAGGGGGTGGACAGGCCCTGGCGTATTC
CASRGWTGPGVF
>NA|TRBV7-8|TRBJ2-3
TGTGCCAGCAGCTCTGAGCGGAAGGGGGGCACAGATACGCAGTATTTT
CASSSERKGGTDTQYF
>NA|TRBV28|TRBJ1-1
TGTGCCAGCACCCTAACCCCCGGGGCGGGGAGCACTGAAGCTTTCTTT
CASTLTPGAGSTEAFF
>TRBD2|TRBV2|TRBJ2-7
TGTGCCAGCAGTGAAATGGCGGGAGGCAAAACTTACGCCTACGAGCAGTACTTC
CASSEMAGGKTYAYEQYF
>NA|TRBV19|TRBJ1-2
TGTGCCAGTAGACCGTCCGGCAGGAACTATGGCTACACCTTC
CASRPSGRNYGYTF
>NA|TRBV7-9|TRBJ2-5
TGTGCCAGCAGCTCCGCAGGGAAAGAGACCCAGTACTTC
CASSSAGKETQYF
>NA|TRBV18|TRBJ2-3
TGTGCCAGCTCACCTAGCATGAGGACAGATACGCAGTATTTT
CASSPSMRTDTQYF
>NA|TRBV30|TRBJ1-1
TGTGCCTGGAGTGTACGGGAAAGAATGAACACTGAAGCTTTCTTT
CAWSVRERMNTEAFF
>TRBD2|TRBV28|TRBJ2-1
TGTGCCAGCAGTACCGGACTAGCGGGAGTGGTGTATGGCAATGAGCAGTTCTTC
CASSTGLAGVVYGNEQFF
>NA|TRBV28|TRBJ1-4
TGTGCCAGCAGTCTCTACACCTCGGGGGAAAAACTGTTTTTT
CASSLYTSGEKLFF
>NA|TRBV5-1|TRBJ1-2
TGCGCCAGCAGCCCTATTGACAGCCCATATGGCTACACCTTC
CASSPIDSPYGYTF